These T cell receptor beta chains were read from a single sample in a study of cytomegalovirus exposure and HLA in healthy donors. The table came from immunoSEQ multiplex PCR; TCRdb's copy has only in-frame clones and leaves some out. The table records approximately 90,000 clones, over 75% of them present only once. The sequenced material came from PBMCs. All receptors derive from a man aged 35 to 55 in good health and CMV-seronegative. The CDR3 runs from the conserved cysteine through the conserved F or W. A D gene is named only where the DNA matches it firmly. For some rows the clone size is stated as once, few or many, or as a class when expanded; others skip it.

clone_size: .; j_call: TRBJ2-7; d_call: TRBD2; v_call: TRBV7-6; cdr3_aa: CASSLSDRTSASSSYEQYF; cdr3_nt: TGTGCCAGCAGCTTAAGCGATAGGACTAGCGCCTCCAGCTCCTACGAGCAGTACTTC
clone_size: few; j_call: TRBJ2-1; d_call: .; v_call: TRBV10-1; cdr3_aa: CASSDPGINEQFF; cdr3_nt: TGCGCCAGCAGTGACCCAGGGATCAATGAGCAGTTCTTC
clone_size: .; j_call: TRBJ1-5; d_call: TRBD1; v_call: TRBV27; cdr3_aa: CASSHYLGLDREGMSNQPQHF; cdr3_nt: TGTGCCAGCAGCCACTATCTAGGACTGGACAGGGAGGGAATGAGCAATCAGCCCCAGCATTTT
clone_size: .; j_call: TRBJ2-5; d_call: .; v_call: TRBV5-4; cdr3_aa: CASSLVRQETQYF; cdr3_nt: TGTGCCAGCAGCTTGGTCAGACAAGAGACCCAGTACTTC
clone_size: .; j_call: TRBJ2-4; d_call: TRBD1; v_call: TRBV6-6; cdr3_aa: CASRGPGQLAKNIQYF; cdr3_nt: TGTGCCAGCAGAGGGCCGGGACAGCTAGCCAAAAACATTCAGTACTTC
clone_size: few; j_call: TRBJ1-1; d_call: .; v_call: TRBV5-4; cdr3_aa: CASSSGRTEAFF; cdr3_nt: TGTGCCAGCAGCTCCGGGAGGACTGAAGCTTTCTTT
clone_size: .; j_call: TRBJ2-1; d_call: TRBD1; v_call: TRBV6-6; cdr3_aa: CASSRGQGASYNEQFF; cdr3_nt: TGTGCCAGCAGCCGCGGACAGGGGGCTTCCTACAATGAGCAGTTCTTC
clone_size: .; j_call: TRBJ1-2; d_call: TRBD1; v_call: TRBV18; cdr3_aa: CASSLGTDYGYTF; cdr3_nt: TGTGCCAGCTCACTTGGGACAGACTATGGCTACACCTTC
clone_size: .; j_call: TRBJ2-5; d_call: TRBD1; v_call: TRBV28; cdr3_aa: CASSALTGGGGETQYF; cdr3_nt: TGTGCCAGCAGTGCCTTGACAGGGGGCGGGGGAGAGACCCAGTACTTC
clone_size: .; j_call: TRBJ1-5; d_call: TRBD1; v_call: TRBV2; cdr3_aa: CASSDRDLGNQPQHF; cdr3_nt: TGTGCCAGTAGCGACAGGGATTTGGGCAATCAGCCCCAGCATTTT
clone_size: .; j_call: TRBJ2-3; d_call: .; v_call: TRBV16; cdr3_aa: CASSQGRKSTDTQYF; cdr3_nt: TGTGCCAGCAGCCAAGGGAGAAAATCCACAGATACGCAGTATTTT
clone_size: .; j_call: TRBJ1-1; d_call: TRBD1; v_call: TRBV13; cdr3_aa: CASSLGSRDRILNTEAFF; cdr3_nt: TGTGCCAGCAGCTTAGGCTCCCGGGACAGGATTTTGAACACTGAAGCTTTCTTT
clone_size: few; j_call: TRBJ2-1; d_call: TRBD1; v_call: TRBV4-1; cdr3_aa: CASSQDWTGTGVLQFF; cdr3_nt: TGCGCCAGCAGCCAAGACTGGACCGGGACAGGGGTCTTGCAGTTCTTC
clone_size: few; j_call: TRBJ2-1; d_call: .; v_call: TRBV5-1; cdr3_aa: CASSLANQGNNEQFF; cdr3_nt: TGCGCCAGCAGCTTGGCCAACCAGGGAAACAATGAGCAGTTCTTC